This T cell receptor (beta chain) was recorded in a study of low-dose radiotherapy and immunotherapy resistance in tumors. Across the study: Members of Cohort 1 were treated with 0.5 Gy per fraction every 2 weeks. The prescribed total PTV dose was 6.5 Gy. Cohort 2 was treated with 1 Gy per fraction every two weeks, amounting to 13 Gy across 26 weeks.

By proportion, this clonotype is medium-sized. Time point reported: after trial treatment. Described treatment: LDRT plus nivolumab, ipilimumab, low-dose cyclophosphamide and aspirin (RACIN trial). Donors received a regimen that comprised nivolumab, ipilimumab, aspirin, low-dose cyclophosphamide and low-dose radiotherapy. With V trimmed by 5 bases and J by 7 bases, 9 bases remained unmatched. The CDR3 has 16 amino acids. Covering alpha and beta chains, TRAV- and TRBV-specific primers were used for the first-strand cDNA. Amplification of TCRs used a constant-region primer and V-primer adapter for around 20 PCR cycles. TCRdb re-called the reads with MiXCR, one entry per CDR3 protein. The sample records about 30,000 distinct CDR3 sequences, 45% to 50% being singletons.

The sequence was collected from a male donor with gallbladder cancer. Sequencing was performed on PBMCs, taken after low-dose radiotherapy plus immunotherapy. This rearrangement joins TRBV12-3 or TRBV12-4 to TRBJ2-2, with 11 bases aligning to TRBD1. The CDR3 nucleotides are TGTGCCAGCAGTGACCCCGGGACAGGGGGTGTCGGGGAGCTGTTTTTT. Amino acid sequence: CASSDPGTGGVGELFF.